The clone carrying this T cell receptor (beta chain) was recorded a few times. Its antigen is not known. The source of the sample is a study of response to subunit inactivated influenza vaccine. Findings of the study overall: Authors suggested that a seasonal influenza vaccination recruits few new T cells each time.

TCRdb processed the RT-PCR reads anew with MiXCR; each CDR3 protein has one entry. Of over 750,000 distinct CDR3 sequences in the sample, roughly 20% are singletons; the top ten hold about 9.4%. The TCR originated in a man in his fifties who received an inactivated influenza vaccine. The sequenced sample was PBMCs from blood, obtained 5 days after vaccination.

The CDR3 DNA follows: TGTGCCAGCAGCTTAGCTCCGGTCGAGTATGGCTACACCTTC. Translated, it gives CASSLAPVEYGYTF. This rearrangement joins TRBV11-2 to TRBJ1-2; D ambiguous. Germline assignment: CDR1 SGHAT and CDR2 FQNNGV. The CDR3 has 14 residues. V gave up 1 base and J gave up 5 bases, with 11 bases separating them.